Below are 5 T cell receptor beta chains sequenced from a single sample in a study of blood T cells in healthy people across ages. Using a J-beta primer mix together with a sample-barcoded 5' primer, a second PCR was run for roughly 6 to 12 cycles. TCRdb re-called the 5' RACE reads with MiXCR, one entry per CDR3 protein. Counted here are some 1.5 million distinct CDR3 sequences, 28% occurring once; the ten biggest clones make up roughly 8%. The sequenced sample consisted of blood. Receptors originate from a woman aged 25-40 years in good health.

The table lists this clonotype with many counts. The chain links TRBV30 to TRBJ2-3, with 8 nucleotides matching TRBD2. Germline CDR1 and CDR2: GTSNPN and SVGIG (reference sequence). This CDR3 contains 16 residues. Unmatched junction bases numbered 6, after V lost 1 base and J lost 0 bases. The CDR3 region is CAWSGSSGGSTDTQYF. CDR3 bases: TGTGCCTGGAGTGGGTCGAGCGGGGGTAGCACAGATACGCAGTATTTT.

This clonotype was observed a single time. V usage is TRBV5-1 and J usage is TRBJ2-4, with 13 bases fitting TRBD2. There are 16 residues in the CDR3. V was pared by 0 bases and J by 5 bases, with 2 bases of the junction left unmatched. Germline assignment: CDR1 SGHRS and CDR2 YFSETQ. DNA for the CDR3: TGCGCCAGCAGCTTGGGACTAGCGGGGGGCCAAAACATTCAGTACTTC. Translating gives CASSLGLAGGQNIQYF. The full variable domain, rest sourced from reference TRBV5-1 and TRBJ2-4, is KAGVTQTPRYLIKTRGQQVTLSCSPISGHRSVSWYQQTPGQGLQFLFEYFSETQRNKGNFPGRFSGRQFSNSRSEMNVSTLELGDSALYLCASSLGLAGGQNIQYFGAGTRLSVL.

The chain links TRBV9 to TRBJ2-1; the match to TRBD2 covers 10 bases. The ends lost 0 bases at V and 6 bases at J; junction bases unmatched: 3. This CDR3 region has 15 residues. Germline V lookup: CDR1 SGDLS, CDR2 YYNGEE. The DNA for the CDR3 is TGTGCCAGCAGCGTAGTTCTAGCGGGAGTCAATGAGCAGTTCTTC. Protein: CASSVVLAGVNEQFF.

In its sample, this clonotype was seen a few times. V is TRBV9 and J is TRBJ2-4, with D hard to call. Germline V gene lookup returns CDR1 SGDLS and CDR2 YYNGEE. V was trimmed by 3 bases and J by 0 bases, leaving 10 bases between them. This CDR3 is built from 15 residues. CDR3 amino acids: CASSEDGLAKNIQYF. For the CDR3, the DNA is TGTGCCAGCAGCGAAGACGGGCTAGCCAAAAACATTCAGTACTTC.

The chain employs TRBV2 and TRBJ2-3; D gene uncertain. CDR1 and CDR2 (germline): SNHLY, FYNNEI. The CDR3 is 13 residues long. V was trimmed by 7 bases and J by 1 base, leaving 9 bases between them. CDR3 DNA: TGTGCCAGCATGGTACTGGGCACAGATACGCAGTATTTT. It codes for CASMVLGTDTQYF.